The 30 T cell receptor beta chains reported below all come from one sample, sequenced in a study of blood T cell repertoires in COVID-19. Libraries were prepared by immunoSEQ multiplex PCR; TCRdb keeps only in-frame clonotypes and omits some of them. This table has under 300,000 clones, about nine tenths appearing once. Source material: PBMCs or T cells enriched from blood (not recorded which). These receptor sequences come from a woman aged 25 to 45 with acute COVID-19.

The J gene is TRBJ1-1, the V gene TRBV5-1; D is uncertain. Trimming pared 4 bases from V and 4 bases from J, leaving 17 bases between. This CDR3 is 15 amino acids long. From germline, CDR1 is SGHRS and CDR2 YFSETQ. DNA of the CDR3: TGCGCCAGCAGCAACTCCGGGAAGATGGGCACTGAAGCTTTCTTT. Protein sequence: CASSNSGKMGTEAFF.

The V and J genes are TRBV28 and TRBJ2-3; 8 bases line up with TRBD2. The CDR3 totals 18 residues. The V gene end was trimmed by 1 base and the J gene end by 11 bases; junction bases not matched to a gene: 20. Per germline, CDR1 MDHEN and CDR2 SYDVKM. In nucleotides, the CDR3 is TGTGCCAGCAGTTTATACGACTTGGGGAGACTAGCGTTTAAGGAGCAGTATTTT. Its protein is CASSLYDLGRLAFKEQYF.

The genes are TRBV6-5 and TRBJ2-3; weak D call: TRBD2 (6 bases). V was cut by 2 bases and J by 4 bases, with 16 bases left in between. This CDR3 is 16 amino acids long. CDR1 and CDR2 (germline): MNHEY, SVGAGI. CDR3 sequence (DNA): TGTGCCAGCAGTTACGGAGGGAGCTACCGCCCAGATACGCAGTATTTT. Residues: CASSYGGSYRPDTQYF.

V is TRBV28 and J is TRBJ1-5; D unresolved. The CDR3 is 15 amino acids. Trimming removed 7 bases from V and 0 bases from J, with 13 bases in between. Germline V lookup: CDR1 MDHEN, CDR2 SYDVKM. The CDR3 sequence: CASTWAQYSNQPQHF. The CDR3 bases are TGTGCCAGCACCTGGGCCCAGTATAGCAATCAGCCCCAGCATTTT. Filled out from reference TRBV28 and TRBJ1-5, the complete variable domain reads DVKVTQSSRYLVKRTGEKVFLECVQDMDHENMFWYRQDPGLGLRLIYFSYDVKMKEKGDIPEGYSVSREKKERFSLILESASTNQTSMYLCASTWAQYSNQPQHFGDGTRLSIL.

V usage is TRBV7-6 and J usage is TRBJ1-1; no clear D. V gave up 1 base and J gave up 4 bases, with 13 bases separating them. The V gene's germline CDR1 is SGHVS and CDR2 FNYEAQ. CDR3 size: 15 residues. CDR3 sequence (DNA): TGTGCCAGCAGCTTAGGGGAGAACGTCGGCACTGAAGCTTTCTTT. As protein: CASSLGENVGTEAFF. The whole variable domain, filled in from reference TRBV7-6 and TRBJ1-1, reads GAGVSQSPRYKVTKRGQDVALRCDPISGHVSLYWYRQALGQGPEFLTYFNYEAQQDKSGLPNDRFSAERPEGSISTLTIQRTEQRDSAMYRCASSLGENVGTEAFFGQGTRLTVV.

This clone has only one observation. The genes are TRBV5-1 and TRBJ2-7; D is uncertain. The CDR3 runs to 14 residues. Per the germline V gene, CDR1 is SGHRS and CDR2 is YFSETQ. V lost 4 bases and J 0 bases, leaving 11 bases between the germline ends. CDR3 amino acids: CASSQTPGSYEQYF. The CDR3 nucleotides are TGCGCCAGCAGCCAAACGCCAGGCTCCTACGAGCAGTACTTC. The full variable domain, with the rest looked up from reference TRBV5-1 and TRBJ2-7, is KAGVTQTPRYLIKTRGQQVTLSCSPISGHRSVSWYQQTPGQGLQFLFEYFSETQRNKGNFPGRFSGRQFSNSRSEMNVSTLELGDSALYLCASSQTPGSYEQYFGPGTRLTVT.

The chain joins TRBV7-2 to TRBJ2-5; tentative D call: TRBD2 (6 bases). The germline V and J ends were trimmed by 1 base and 4 bases, with 10 bases remaining between them. The germline V gene encodes CDR1 SGHTA and CDR2 FQGNSA. CDR3 length: 14 residues. For the CDR3, the DNA is TGTGCCAGCAGCTTAGGTCGAGCGGGAGAGACCCAGTACTTC. This translates into CASSLGRAGETQYF.

The rearrangement uses TRBV5-4 and TRBJ2-2; TRBD1 might be the D (6 bases). Trimming removed 4 bases from V and 6 bases from J, with 13 bases in between. The germline CDR1 and CDR2 sequences are SGHNT and YYREEE (reference sequence). This CDR3 contains 14 residues. The CDR3 reads CASSGGPAPGELFF. CDR3 coding DNA: TGTGCCAGCAGCGGGGGCCCGGCCCCCGGGGAGCTGTTTTTT.

This clone was seen a handful of times. This chain links TRBV5-1 with TRBJ1-1, with 9 positions matching TRBD1. Trimming removed 4 bases from V and 2 bases from J; junction bases left unmatched: 3. The CDR3 sequence is 14 residues long. Germline V CDR1 and CDR2: SGHRS, YFSETQ. CDR3 loop: CASSVTGGNTEAFF. For the CDR3, the DNA is TGCGCCAGCAGCGTGACAGGGGGAAACACTGAAGCTTTCTTT.

The V and J genes are TRBV5-1 and TRBJ2-3, with 7 bases identical to TRBD2. J lost 1 base, V lost 1 base, and 3 bases had no gene match. The CDR3 has 15 residues. CDR1 and CDR2 from the germline V gene are SGHRS and YFSETQ. The CDR3, as DNA: TGCGCCAGCAGCTTGCCCAGCGGGGGCACAGATACGCAGTATTTT. The encoded protein is CASSLPSGGTDTQYF.

The genes are TRBV5-1 and TRBJ2-2; TRBD2 aligns across 9 bases. Germline CDR1 and CDR2: SGHRS and YFSETQ. Germline trimming cut 0 bases from V and 5 bases from J; bases unmatched to any gene: 5. This CDR3 is built from 16 residues. The chain's CDR3 is CASSLGASGVTGELFF. The CDR3 DNA reads as TGCGCCAGCAGCTTGGGCGCTAGCGGGGTGACCGGGGAGCTGTTTTTT.

The chain couples TRBV15 to TRBJ1-2, with D tentatively TRBD1 (6 bases). This CDR3 spans 14 amino acids. The V end lost 5 bases, the J end lost 0 bases, and 10 bases lay between the germline ends. The germline V gene has CDR1 LNHNV and CDR2 YYDKDF (reference sequence). In DNA form, the CDR3 reads TGTGCCACCAGCCCCGGACAGTCTAACTATGGCTACACCTTC. Translating it yields CATSPGQSNYGYTF. Full variable domain (remainder filled in from reference TRBV15 and TRBJ1-2): DAMVIQNPRYQVTQFGKPVTLSCSQTLNHNVMYWYQQKSSQAPKLLFHYYDKDFNNEADTPDNFQSRRPNTSFCFLDIRSPGLGDTAMYLCATSPGQSNYGYTFGSGTRLTVV.

The V call is TRBV6-1, the J call TRBJ1-5; the D is unclear. With 2 bases removed from V and 8 bases from J, the gap between germline ends came to 13 bases. The CDR3 length is 14 residues. Germline V CDR1 and CDR2: MNHNS, SASEGT. The CDR3 DNA sequence: TGTGCCAGCAGTGAAAAGTTGGAGGCTGAGCCCCAGCATTTT. It codes for CASSEKLEAEPQHF.

The chain joins TRBV27 to TRBJ1-4, with D maybe TRBD1 (5 bases). The germline gives CDR1 MNHEY, CDR2 SMNVEV (reference sequence). The CDR3 is made up of 15 amino acids. The ends were cut back, 4 bases at V and 4 bases at J, with 13 bases in the middle. The CDR3 region has the DNA TGTGCCAGCAGTTCGCCGGGGGGTTTTAATGAAAAACTGTTTTTT. Translating gives CASSSPGGFNEKLFF. Full variable domain (rest looked up from reference TRBV27 and TRBJ1-4): EAQVTQNPRYLITVTGKKLTVTCSQNMNHEYMSWYRQDPGLGLRQIYYSMNVEVTDKGDVPEGYKVSRKEKRNFPLILESPSPNQTSLYFCASSSPGGFNEKLFFGSGTQLSVL.

The chain uses TRBV5-4 and TRBJ2-5, with D possibly being TRBD1 (5 bases). V lost 6 bases to trimming and J lost 4 bases, with 7 bases between them. The CDR3 has 11 residues. The germline V gene has CDR1 SGHNT and CDR2 YYREEE (reference sequence). This CDR3 is CASIQGETQYF. The CDR3 DNA reads TGTGCCAGCATCCAGGGAGAGACCCAGTACTTC.

The genes are TRBV9 and TRBJ2-4; 7 nucleotides agree with TRBD1. The CDR3 extends over 16 amino acids. J gave up 1 base and V 0 bases, and 4 bases lay outside the gene matches. CDR1 and CDR2 from the germline V gene are SGDLS and YYNGEE. CDR3 sequence: CASSVGQGRAKNIQYF. The CDR3 coding sequence is TGTGCCAGCAGCGTAGGACAGGGAAGGGCCAAAAACATTCAGTACTTC.

The chain is built from TRBV3-1 (or the pseudogene TRBV3-2) and TRBJ2-1; 8 bases fit TRBD2. The germline gives CDR1 LGHDT, CDR2 YNNKEL (reference sequence). Trimming cost V 1 base and J 4 bases; bases outside gene matches: 6. The CDR3 runs to 16 residues. The CDR3 loop is CASSQVQLAEYNEQFF. The CDR3 DNA sequence: TGTGCCAGCAGCCAAGTTCAACTAGCGGAATACAATGAGCAGTTCTTC.

The genes are TRBV4-1 and TRBJ2-2, with D possibly being TRBD1 (6 bases). The germline gives CDR1 MGHRA, CDR2 YSYEKL. Trimming cost V 3 bases and J 6 bases, with 14 bases left between them. There are 15 residues in the CDR3. The CDR3 DNA is TGCGCCAGCAGCCACCCCAACAGGGCGCCCGGGGAGCTGTTTTTT. It codes for CASSHPNRAPGELFF.

This clone was counted a few times. V is TRBV2 and J is TRBJ2-2; weak D call: TRBD2 (6 bases). This CDR3 has 14 amino acids. Trimming stripped 6 bases from V and 1 base from J, with 9 bases between. Germline CDR1 is SNHLY and CDR2 is FYNNEI. The DNA of the CDR3 is TGTGCCAGCAGGGGACTTAGGAACACCGGGGAGCTGTTTTTT. Translation: CASRGLRNTGELFF.

This chain uses TRBV13 with TRBJ1-5, with 7 positions matching TRBD1. Losses at the gene ends were 0 bases for V and 4 bases for J; bases not matched to a gene: 3. This CDR3 is 15 amino acids long. Germline loops: CDR1 PRHDT, CDR2 FYEKMQ (reference sequence). The CDR3 loop reads CASSLGKGQNQPQHF. CDR3 in DNA: TGTGCCAGCAGCTTAGGCAAGGGACAGAATCAGCCCCAGCATTTT.

The CDR3 DNA reads TGTGCCAGCAGCCCCGGATCTATCGGGGAAAAACTGTTTTTT. Translation gives CASSPGSIGEKLFF. V gene TRBV7-2 combines with J gene TRBJ1-4, with D uncertain. The ends were cut back, 5 bases at V and 8 bases at J, with 15 bases in the middle. Germline loops: CDR1 SGHTA, CDR2 FQGNSA. There are 14 residues in the CDR3.

This clone was detected ten times or more. V usage is TRBV2 and J usage is TRBJ1-2; possible D gene TRBD1, 5 bases. Germline CDR1 reads SNHLY; CDR2 reads FYNNEI. Trimming shortened V by 4 bases and J by 3 bases, and 15 bases separated the two germline ends. The CDR3 is 15 amino acids. In DNA form, the CDR3 reads TGTGCCAGCAGTGCGTCAGGGTTTAACGACTATGGCTACACCTTC. Translated, it gives CASSASGFNDYGYTF.

This chain uses TRBV6-5 with TRBJ1-2; 7 bases match TRBD1. Germline V lookup: CDR1 MNHEY, CDR2 SVGAGI. V gave up 5 bases and J gave up 0 bases; unmatched junction bases: 3. This CDR3 has 14 amino acids. DNA of the CDR3: TGTGCCAGCAGTCCAGGGGGAGCTAACTATGGCTACACCTTC. Residues: CASSPGGANYGYTF.

A word on this clone: Within the sample, other DNA sequences also encode this same CDR3. This chain connects TRBV2 to TRBJ2-7; D possibly corresponds to TRBD1 (6 bases). The germline V gene has CDR1 SNHLY and CDR2 FYNNEI. CDR3 length equals 13 residues. Trimming cost V 5 bases and J 1 base, with 9 bases left between them. In DNA form, the CDR3 reads TGTGCCAGCAGTCGTCAGGGGTCCTACGAGCAGTACTTC. As protein: CASSRQGSYEQYF. The complete variable domain, with remaining parts taken from reference TRBV2 and TRBJ2-7, reads EPEVTQTPSHQVTQMGQEVILRCVPISNHLYFYWYRQILGQKVEFLVSFYNNEISEKSEIFDDQFSVERPDGSNFTLKIRSTKLEDSAMYFCASSRQGSYEQYFGPGTRLTVT.

The CDR3 spells CASSVVAGGSTDTQYF. DNA for the CDR3: TGTGCCAGCAGCGTAGTAGCGGGGGGCAGCACAGATACGCAGTATTTT. The chain uses TRBV9 and TRBJ2-3; 10 bases fit TRBD2. V gave up 0 bases and J gave up 0 bases; unmatched junction bases: 1. Germline CDR1 SGDLS, CDR2 YYNGEE. The CDR3 is made up of 16 amino acids.

The V gene is TRBV5-6, the J gene TRBJ2-2; the D is unclear. The CDR3 contains 13 residues. Trimming cost V 2 bases and J 4 bases, with 6 bases left between them. Germline CDR1 reads SGHDT; CDR2 reads YYEEEE. The CDR3 spells CASSFGPTGELFF. In DNA, the CDR3 is TGTGCCAGCAGCTTTGGGCCCACCGGGGAGCTGTTTTTT.

V and J are TRBV6-5 and TRBJ1-1, with a possible D match to TRBD1 (6 bases). The CDR3 is 14 amino acids. Germline V gene sequence: CDR1 MNHEY, CDR2 SVGAGI. The V end was cut by 6 bases, the J end by 8 bases, with 19 bases between. DNA for the CDR3: TGTGCCAGCAGACAACAGGGTCGGGCCAAGGAAGCTTTCTTT. Its translation: CASRQQGRAKEAFF.

The chain recombines TRBV4-1 with TRBJ2-4; 10 nucleotides agree with TRBD2. Trimming cost V 1 base and J 1 base; bases outside gene matches: 7. This CDR3 has 18 amino acids. The germline V gene has CDR1 MGHRA and CDR2 YSYEKL. The CDR3 nucleotides are TGCGCCAGCAGCCAAGGACTAGCGGGCCGGGGGGCCAAAAACATTCAGTACTTC. Its protein is CASSQGLAGRGAKNIQYF.

The chain uses TRBV30 and TRBJ2-5; 10 bases agree with TRBD1. Per germline, CDR1 GTSNPN and CDR2 SVGIG (reference sequence). The CDR3 has 14 residues. Germline trimming cut 8 bases from V and 2 bases from J; bases unmatched to any gene: 8. CDR3 protein: CARGQGVGQETQYF. CDR3 coding DNA: TGTGCCCGAGGACAGGGGGTTGGACAAGAGACCCAGTACTTC.

This chain links TRBV13 with TRBJ2-7; weak D call: TRBD2 (5 bases). Trimming stripped 5 bases from V and 1 base from J, with 12 bases between. Germline CDR1 is PRHDT and CDR2 is FYEKMQ (reference sequence). This CDR3 has 14 residues. The DNA of the CDR3 is TGTGCCAGCAGCCCAGAGGGTCTTTCCTACGAGCAGTACTTC. Its protein product is CASSPEGLSYEQYF.